This TCR beta chain comes out of a study of T cell responses to AZD1222 COVID-19 vaccine. Trimming took 3 bases from V and 4 from J, leaving 16 bases between them. The CDR3 is 15 residues long. Germline values: CDR1 SGHRS, CDR2 YFSETQ. Data came from immunoSEQ multiplex PCR; TCRdb stores just in-frame clones and leaves some out. This table holds some 250,000 clones, 90% to 95% found once. As to this clone: Its target is not known.

Investigators merged groups given second doses at roughly 4 or roughly 12 weeks. The study, taken as a whole, reports: Seropositive AZD1222 recipients at baseline numbered only 6 or 7. There were mostly white British donors and more females than males, and clonal diversity was possibly underestimated. Reports indicate that nearly half of spike-specific TCRs are directed at unmutated variant regions.

This chain uses TRBV5-1 with TRBJ1-2, with D tentatively TRBD1 (6 bases). This clonotype was obtained from an adult who received the AZD1222 COVID-19 vaccine. Sequenced material: peripheral blood, taken 28 days after the second AZD1222 dose. DNA of the CDR3: TGCGCCAGCAGCTCGGGGGCGGGCCGCTTCTATGGCTACACCTTC. This codes for CASSSGAGRFYGYTF.